This TCR beta chain came from a study of circulating and synovial CD4+ cells in juvenile arthritis. Overall study findings and caveats: Circulating pathogenic-like lymphocytes shared a substantially higher fraction of CDR3 sequences with synovium than bulk blood.

The table came from immunoSEQ multiplex PCR; TCRdb's copy has only in-frame clones and leaves some out. The table records approximately 36,000 clones, around 95% of them present only once. About this clone: Its antigen is still unknown.

The sequenced material came from CD4+ T cells from blood. This receptor was taken from a human donor with juvenile idiopathic arthritis.

The CDR3 is CASSPPGVDNEQFF. The CDR3 DNA reads as TGTGCCAGCAGCCCACCGGGGGTAGACAATGAGCAGTTCTTC. The chain couples TRBV4-2 to TRBJ2-1; possible D gene TRBD2, 6 bases. V lost 4 bases, J lost 5 bases, and 12 bases lay in between. The CDR3 runs to 14 residues. CDR1 LGHNA and CDR2 YNFKEQ come from the germline V gene.